The source of this T cell receptor beta chain is a study of T and B cells in COVID-19 patients. Study findings and constraints: In COVID-19 patients, T cell receptor beta variable and joining gene use was reportedly strongly skewed.

The CDR3 totals 14 residues. Germline V gene sequence: CDR1 SNHLY, CDR2 FYNNEI. Trimming shortened V by 6 bases and J by 0 bases, and 8 bases separated the two germline ends. BIOMED2 TRB-A/B primer pools were used in multiplex TRB PCR. One entry per CDR3 protein results from TCRdb running MiXCR on the multiplex PCR reads. Among over 7,000 distinct CDR3 sequences listed, roughly 33% were seen once. Each TRB amplification used roughly 230-550 ng of genomic DNA from blood. On this clonotype itself: Its antigen is not identified.

The chain links TRBV2 to TRBJ2-2, with unresolved D. The sequence derives from a human donor with active COVID-19. Sequencing used blood. CDR3 bases: TGTGCCAGCAGGGCGAACGCGAACACCGGGGAGCTGTTTTTT. The encoded protein is CASRANANTGELFF.